The T cell receptor beta chain described here comes from a study of human T cells and chemical hapten exposure. Study findings and constraints: It was expanded TCRs that formed significantly more large CDR3 similarity clusters than controls did.

Time point in this sample: patch test 2, 6 weeks after DPC sensitization. Documented treatment: therapeutic diphenylcyclopropenone sensitization with weekly scalp DPC. TCRdb passed the RACE reads through MiXCR, listing each CDR3 protein once. The sample consists of under 450,000 distinct CDR3 sequences, about 6.3% of them appearing once. Trimming removed 2 bases at V and 0 bases at J, with 9 bases between. Germline V gene sequence: CDR1 SGHVS, CDR2 FQNEAQ. CDR3 size: 15 residues. This clonotype was counted at least ten times. Its target is unknown. The receptor's source is a young woman with alopecia areata. Some clones in this sample may be carry-over from other donors' samples. Source: whole blood, taken in connection with sensitization to the hapten diphenylcyclopropenone (DPC). J is TRBJ2-3 and V is TRBV7-8, with D uncertain. The CDR3 coding sequence is TGTGCCAGCAGCTTATTCTCAGCTAGCACAGATACGCAGTATTTT. It encodes CASSLFSASTDTQYF.